Listed below are T cell receptor beta chains from one sample, sequenced in a study of control samples from healthy donors and cancer patients. Clones were sequenced by immunoSEQ multiplex PCR, and TCRdb holds only the in-frame ones, with some missing. The sample carries 350,000 to 450,000 clones, 90% recorded once. Material for sequencing was PBMCs. All receptors come from a man aged 40-49 years with head and neck cancer. Each CDR3 is given with its conserved first and last residue. Fields, in order: J gene, D gene, clone size, V gene, CDR3 DNA, CDR3 protein. The D gene is left open where the match is weak. Size tells how often a clone was seen (once, few, many) or the class of an expanded clone, and some rows leave it out.

>TRBJ1-1|.|.|TRBV4-2
TGTGCCAGCAGCCAAGATGAGCAGGGAGGGGCTTTCTTT
CASSQDEQGGAFF
>TRBJ1-5|TRBD1|.|TRBV2
TGTGCCAGCAGAACCGGGACAGGGGGCAATCAGCCCCAGCATTTT
CASRTGTGGNQPQHF
>TRBJ2-1|TRBD2|.|TRBV24-1
TGTGCCACCAGTGATCCCTCGGGACTAGCATCCAATGAGCAGTTCTTC
CATSDPSGLASNEQFF
>TRBJ2-2|.|.|TRBV5-1
TGCGCCAGCAGCACGACAGGACTAACGAACACCGGGGAGCTGTTTTTT
CASSTTGLTNTGELFF
>TRBJ1-1|.|once|TRBV25-1
TGTGCCAGCAGTGAATTCACTGAAGCTTTCTTT
CASSEFTEAFF
>TRBJ1-2|.|once|TRBV12-3/TRBV12-4
TGTGCCAGCAGTGCGCAGGGGAATGGCTACACCTTC
CASSAQGNGYTF
>TRBJ2-2|.|.|TRBV4-2
TGTGCCAGCAGCCAAGACGGGAGTCCTACCGGGGAGCTGTTTTTT
CASSQDGSPTGELFF
>TRBJ2-5|.|once|TRBV28
TGTGCCAGCAGTCCCTTTTCACGAGGGGAGACCCAGTACTTC
CASSPFSRGETQYF
>TRBJ2-5|TRBD2|.|TRBV28
TGTGCCAGCAGTACCTATCGGACTAGCGGAGAGACCCAGTACTTC
CASSTYRTSGETQYF
>TRBJ1-1|TRBD1|.|TRBV29-1
TGCAGCGTCAACAGGGGTGACACTGAAGCTTTCTTT
CSVNRGDTEAFF
>TRBJ1-6|.|.|TRBV6-5
TGTGCCAGCAGTTACCCTGGACCGAATTCACCCCTCCACTTT
CASSYPGPNSPLHF